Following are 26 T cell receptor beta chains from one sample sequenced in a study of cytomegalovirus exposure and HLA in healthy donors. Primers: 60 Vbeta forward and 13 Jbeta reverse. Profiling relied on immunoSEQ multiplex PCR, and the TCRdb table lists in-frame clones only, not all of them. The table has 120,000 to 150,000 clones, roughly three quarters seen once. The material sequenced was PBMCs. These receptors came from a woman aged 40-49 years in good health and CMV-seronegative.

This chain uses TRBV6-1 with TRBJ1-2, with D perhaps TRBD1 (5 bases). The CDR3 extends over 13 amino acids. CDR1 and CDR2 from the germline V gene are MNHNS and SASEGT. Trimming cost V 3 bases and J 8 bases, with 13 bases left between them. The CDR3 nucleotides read TGTGCCAGCAGTGACTGGGGGGGTGGCGGCTACACCTTC. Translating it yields CASSDWGGGGYTF.

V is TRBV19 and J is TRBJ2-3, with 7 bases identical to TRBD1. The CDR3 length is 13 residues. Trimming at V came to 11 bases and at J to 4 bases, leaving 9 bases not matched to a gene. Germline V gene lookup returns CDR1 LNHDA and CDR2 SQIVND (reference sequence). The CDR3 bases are TGTGCCGGGCGAAACAGGGGCTCAGATACGCAGTATTTT. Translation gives CAGRNRGSDTQYF.

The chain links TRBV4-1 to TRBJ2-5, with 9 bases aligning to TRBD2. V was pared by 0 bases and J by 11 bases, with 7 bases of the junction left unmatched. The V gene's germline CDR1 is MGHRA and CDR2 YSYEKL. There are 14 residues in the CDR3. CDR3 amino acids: CASSQDLAGWRQYF. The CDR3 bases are TGCGCCAGCAGCCAAGATCTAGCGGGGTGGCGGCAGTACTTC.

The CDR3 coding sequence is TGTGCCAGCAGCTTAGGGGACATCAGTAACTATGGCTACACCTTC. This sequence encodes CASSLGDISNYGYTF. The V and J genes are TRBV7-8 and TRBJ1-2; tentatively, D is TRBD1 (6 bases). The CDR3 consists of 15 residues. V gave up 1 base and J gave up 1 base, with 10 bases separating them. Germline lookup yields CDR1 SGHVS and CDR2 FQNEAQ.

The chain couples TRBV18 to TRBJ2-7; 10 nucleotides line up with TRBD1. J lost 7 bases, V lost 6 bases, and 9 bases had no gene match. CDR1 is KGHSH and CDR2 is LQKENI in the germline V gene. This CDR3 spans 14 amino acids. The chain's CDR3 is CASSPTGGGKEQYF. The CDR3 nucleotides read TGTGCCAGCTCCCCGACAGGGGGCGGGAAAGAGCAGTACTTC.

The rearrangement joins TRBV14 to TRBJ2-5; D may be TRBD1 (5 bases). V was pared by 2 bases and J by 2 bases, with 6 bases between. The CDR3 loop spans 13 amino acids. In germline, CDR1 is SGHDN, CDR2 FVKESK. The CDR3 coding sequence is TGTGCCAGCAGCCAAAACAGGCAAGAGACCCAGTACTTC. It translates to CASSQNRQETQYF.

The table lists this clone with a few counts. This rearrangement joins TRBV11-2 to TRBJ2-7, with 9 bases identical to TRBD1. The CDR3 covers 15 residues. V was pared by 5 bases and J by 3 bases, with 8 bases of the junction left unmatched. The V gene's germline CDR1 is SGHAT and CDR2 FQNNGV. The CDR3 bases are TGTGCCAGCAGCCTCTGGCCGGGACAGGGCTACGAGCAGTACTTC. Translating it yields CASSLWPGQGYEQYF.

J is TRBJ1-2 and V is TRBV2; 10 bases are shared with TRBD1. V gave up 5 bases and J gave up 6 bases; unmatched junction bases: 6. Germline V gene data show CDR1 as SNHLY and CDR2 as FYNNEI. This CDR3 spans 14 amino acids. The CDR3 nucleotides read TGTGCCAGCAGTCGACAGGGGGCATTGGATGGCTACACCTTC. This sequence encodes CASSRQGALDGYTF. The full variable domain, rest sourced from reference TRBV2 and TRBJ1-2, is EPEVTQTPSHQVTQMGQEVILRCVPISNHLYFYWYRQILGQKVEFLVSFYNNEISEKSEIFDDQFSVERPDGSNFTLKIRSTKLEDSAMYFCASSRQGALDGYTFGSGTRLTVV.

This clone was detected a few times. The DNA of the CDR3 is TGTGCCAGCAGGCTACAGGGTACCACTGAAGCTTTCTTT. Protein product: CASRLQGTTEAFF. This sequence joins TRBV6-6 and TRBJ1-1, with D perhaps TRBD1 (6 bases). The V gene lost 6 bases and the J gene lost 4 bases, with 12 bases spanning the gap. Germline V gives CDR1 MNHNY, CDR2 SVGAGI (reference sequence). The CDR3 length is 13 residues.

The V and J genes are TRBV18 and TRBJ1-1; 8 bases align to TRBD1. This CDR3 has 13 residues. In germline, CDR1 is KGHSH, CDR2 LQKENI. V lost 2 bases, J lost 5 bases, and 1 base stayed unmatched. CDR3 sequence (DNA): TGTGCCAGCTCACCAAGACAGGGGACTGAAGCTTTCTTT. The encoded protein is CASSPRQGTEAFF.

CDR3 bases: TGCGCCAGCAGCTTGGAGCGGGATCGGTCCTACAATGAGCAGTTCTTC. Translating it yields CASSLERDRSYNEQFF. This chain links TRBV5-1 with TRBJ2-1, with 7 bases matching TRBD2. With 0 bases clipped from V and 1 base from J, the junction kept 4 bases outside the gene matches. Germline CDR1 reads SGHRS; CDR2 reads YFSETQ. CDR3 length: 16 residues. The variable domain in full, completed from reference TRBV5-1 and TRBJ2-1, reads KAGVTQTPRYLIKTRGQQVTLSCSPISGHRSVSWYQQTPGQGLQFLFEYFSETQRNKGNFPGRFSGRQFSNSRSEMNVSTLELGDSALYLCASSLERDRSYNEQFFGPGTRLTVL.

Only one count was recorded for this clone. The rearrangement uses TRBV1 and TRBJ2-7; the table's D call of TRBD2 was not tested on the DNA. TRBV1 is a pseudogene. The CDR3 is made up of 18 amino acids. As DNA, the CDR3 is TGCACCAGCAGCCAAGCCCCGCGGGGTAGCCTACATTACTACGAGCAGTACTTC. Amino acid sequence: CTSSQAPRGSLHYYEQYF.

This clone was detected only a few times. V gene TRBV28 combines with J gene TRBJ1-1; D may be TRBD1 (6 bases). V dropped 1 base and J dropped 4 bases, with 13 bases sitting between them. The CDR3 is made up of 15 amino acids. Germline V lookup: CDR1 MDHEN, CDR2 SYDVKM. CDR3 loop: CASSLSGGLVTEAFF. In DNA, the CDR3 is TGTGCCAGCAGTTTATCCGGGGGGCTGGTCACTGAAGCTTTCTTT.

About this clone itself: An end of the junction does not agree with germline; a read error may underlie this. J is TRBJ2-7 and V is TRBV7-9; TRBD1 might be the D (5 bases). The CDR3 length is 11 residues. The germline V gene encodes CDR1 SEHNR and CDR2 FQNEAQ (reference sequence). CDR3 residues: CSSSIQEEQYF. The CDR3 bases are TGTTCCAGCAGCATACAGGAGGAGCAGTACTTC.

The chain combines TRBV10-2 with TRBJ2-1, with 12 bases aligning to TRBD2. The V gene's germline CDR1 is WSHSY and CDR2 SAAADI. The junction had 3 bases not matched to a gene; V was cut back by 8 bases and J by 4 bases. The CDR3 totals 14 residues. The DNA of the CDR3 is TGCGCCAGCCACCTAGCGGGGGGGTACAATGAGCAGTTCTTC. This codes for CASHLAGGYNEQFF.

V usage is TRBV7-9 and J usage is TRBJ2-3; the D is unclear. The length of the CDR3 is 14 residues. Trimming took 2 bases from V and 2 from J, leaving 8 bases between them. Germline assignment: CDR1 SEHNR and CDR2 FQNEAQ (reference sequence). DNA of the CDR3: TGTGCCAGCAGCTTACCCCTCCCCACAGATACGCAGTATTTT. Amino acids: CASSLPLPTDTQYF.

CDR3 nucleotides: TGTGCCAGCAGCTTAGGGCAGGGCCATCAGCCCCAGCATTTT. As protein: CASSLGQGHQPQHF. The chain links TRBV7-8 to TRBJ1-5, with D possibly TRBD1 on 5 matching bases. V was trimmed by 1 base and J by 5 bases, leaving 9 bases between them. CDR1 SGHVS and CDR2 FQNEAQ come from the germline V gene. There are 14 residues in the CDR3.

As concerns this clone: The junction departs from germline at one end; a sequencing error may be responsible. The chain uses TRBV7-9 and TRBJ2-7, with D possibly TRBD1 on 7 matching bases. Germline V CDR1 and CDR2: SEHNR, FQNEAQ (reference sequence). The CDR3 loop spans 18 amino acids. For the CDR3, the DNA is TGTTCCAGCGTGTATGGATTTGACATTCAGGGGGGATCCTACGAGCAGTACTTC. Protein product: CSSVYGFDIQGGSYEQYF.

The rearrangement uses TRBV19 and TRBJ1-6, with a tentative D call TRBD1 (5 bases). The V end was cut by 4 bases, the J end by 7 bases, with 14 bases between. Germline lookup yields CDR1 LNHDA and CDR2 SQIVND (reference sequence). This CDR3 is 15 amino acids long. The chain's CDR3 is CASSSPWQGNSPLHF. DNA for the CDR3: TGTGCCAGTAGTAGCCCCTGGCAGGGAAATTCACCCCTCCACTTT.

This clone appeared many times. DNA of the CDR3: TGTGCCAGCAGCTCCGGACAGCATGGCTACACCTTC. Translated, it gives CASSSGQHGYTF. The rearrangement uses TRBV7-2 and TRBJ1-2, with a tentative D call TRBD1 (6 bases). The CDR3 has 12 residues. Germline V gene lookup returns CDR1 SGHTA and CDR2 FQGNSA. The ends were cut back, 4 bases at V and 6 bases at J, with 9 bases in the middle.

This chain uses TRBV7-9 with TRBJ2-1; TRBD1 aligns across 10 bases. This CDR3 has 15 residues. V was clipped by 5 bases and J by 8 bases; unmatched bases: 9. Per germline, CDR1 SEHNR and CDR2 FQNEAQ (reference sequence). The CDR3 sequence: CASSPTGGFFDEQFF. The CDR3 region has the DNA TGTGCCAGCAGCCCGACAGGGGGCTTCTTCGATGAGCAGTTCTTC.

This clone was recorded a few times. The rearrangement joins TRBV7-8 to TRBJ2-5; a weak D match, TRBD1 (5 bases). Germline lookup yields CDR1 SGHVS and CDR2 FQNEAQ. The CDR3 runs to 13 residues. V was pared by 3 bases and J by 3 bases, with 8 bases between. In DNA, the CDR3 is TGTGCCAGCAGCTTCGACAGAGAAGAGACCCAGTACTTC. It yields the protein CASSFDREETQYF. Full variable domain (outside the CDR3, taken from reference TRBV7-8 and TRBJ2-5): GAGVSQSPRYKVAKRGQDVALRCDPISGHVSLFWYQQALGQGPEFLTYFQNEAQLDKSGLPSDRFFAERPEGSVSTLKIQRTQQEDSAVYLCASSFDREETQYFGPGTRLLVL.

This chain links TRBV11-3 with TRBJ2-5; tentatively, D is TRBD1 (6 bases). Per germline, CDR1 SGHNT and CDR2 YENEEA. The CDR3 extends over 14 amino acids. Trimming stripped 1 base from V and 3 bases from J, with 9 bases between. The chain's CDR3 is CASSLGGDKETQYF. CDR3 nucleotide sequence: TGTGCCAGCAGCTTAGGAGGGGACAAAGAGACCCAGTACTTC.

The CDR3 sequence: CASSTRQAYGYTF. CDR3 DNA sequence: TGTGCCAGCAGCACTAGACAGGCCTATGGCTACACCTTC. V gene TRBV21-1 combines with J gene TRBJ1-2; the tabulated D call, TRBD1, remains unverified against the DNA. TRBV21-1 is a listed pseudogene. This CDR3 spans 13 amino acids.

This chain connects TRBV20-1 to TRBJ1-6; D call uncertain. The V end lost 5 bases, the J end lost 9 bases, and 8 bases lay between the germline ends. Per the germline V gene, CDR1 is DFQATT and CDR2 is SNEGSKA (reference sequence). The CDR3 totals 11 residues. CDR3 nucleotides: TGCAGTGCTTCCGGCGGTTCACCCCTCCACTTT. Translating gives CSASGGSPLHF.

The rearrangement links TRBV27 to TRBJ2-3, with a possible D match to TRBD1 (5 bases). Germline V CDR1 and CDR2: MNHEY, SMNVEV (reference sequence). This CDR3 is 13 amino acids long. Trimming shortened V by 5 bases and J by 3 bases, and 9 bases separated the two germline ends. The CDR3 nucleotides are TGTGCCAGCAGTCCCCAGGGTACAGATACGCAGTATTTT. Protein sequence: CASSPQGTDTQYF.